These T cell receptor beta chains were read from a single sample in a study of shared clonotypes between healthy human individuals. Assay used: immunoSEQ multiplex PCR; TCRdb lists only in-frame clones, some missing. The data contain some 1 million clones, around 74% of them seen just once; the ten biggest clones take up 1.4%. The sequencing sample was made of memory CD4+ T cells sorted from blood. The source of these receptors is a young man in good health. The CDR3 runs from the conserved cysteine through the conserved F or W. Fields, in order: CDR3 protein, CDR3 DNA, D gene, CDR3 length, clone size, V gene, J gene. D genes are given only for firm matches. A clone size is listed for some rows: how often the clone was seen (once, few, many), or a class if it is expanded.

CDR3aa: CASIQERGSGNTIYF
CDR3nt: TGTGCCAGCATCCAGGAACGTGGCTCTGGAAACACCATATATTTT
d_gene: -
len: 15
abundance: -
v_gene: TRBV16
j_gene: TRBJ1-3

CDR3aa: CASSKGQWGFQPQHF
CDR3nt: TGTGCCAGCAGCAAAGGACAGTGGGGGTTTCAGCCCCAGCATTTT
d_gene: -
len: 15
abundance: -
v_gene: TRBV21-1
j_gene: TRBJ1-5

CDR3aa: CASSSYRGRGETQYF
CDR3nt: TGTGCCAGCAGCTCCTACAGGGGGCGCGGGGAGACCCAGTACTTC
d_gene: TRBD1
len: 15
abundance: -
v_gene: TRBV7-2
j_gene: TRBJ2-5

CDR3aa: CASSGGPKKAGYTF
CDR3nt: TGTGCCAGTAGTGGAGGACCCAAGAAGGCCGGCTACACCTTC
d_gene: -
len: 14
abundance: -
v_gene: TRBV19
j_gene: TRBJ1-2

CDR3aa: CASSWERGTDTQYF
CDR3nt: TGTGCCAGCAGCTGGGAACGGGGTACAGATACGCAGTATTTT
d_gene: -
len: 14
abundance: -
v_gene: TRBV5-4
j_gene: TRBJ2-3

CDR3aa: CASSLIGGFTDTQYF
CDR3nt: TGTGCCAGCAGCTTAATCGGGGGTTTCACAGATACGCAGTATTTT
d_gene: -
len: 15
abundance: -
v_gene: TRBV7-3
j_gene: TRBJ2-3

CDR3aa: CASSEGRGLGYTF
CDR3nt: TGTGCCAGCAGTGAAGGCAGGGGGCTAGGCTACACCTTC
d_gene: TRBD1
len: 13
abundance: -
v_gene: TRBV6-1
j_gene: TRBJ1-2

CDR3aa: CASSESETQYF
CDR3nt: TGTGCCAGCAGTGAATCAGAGACCCAGTACTTC
d_gene: -
len: 11
abundance: -
v_gene: TRBV6-1
j_gene: TRBJ2-5

CDR3aa: CASSPTSAYNEQFF
CDR3nt: TGTGCCAGCTCTCCGACTAGCGCTTACAATGAGCAGTTCTTC
d_gene: TRBD2
len: 14
abundance: -
v_gene: TRBV19
j_gene: TRBJ2-1

CDR3aa: CASSDRGTRTDTQYF
CDR3nt: TGTGCCAGCAGTGACAGGGGTACCCGCACAGATACGCAGTATTTT
d_gene: -
len: 15
abundance: -
v_gene: TRBV2
j_gene: TRBJ2-3

CDR3aa: CASSRQGEKLFF
CDR3nt: TGTGCCAGCAGTCGACAGGGCGAAAAACTGTTTTTT
d_gene: TRBD1
len: 12
abundance: -
v_gene: TRBV28
j_gene: TRBJ1-4

CDR3aa: CATRPQGAEWVETQYF
CDR3nt: TGTGCCACCCGCCCCCAGGGGGCGGAATGGGTTGAGACCCAGTACTTC
d_gene: TRBD1
len: 16
abundance: -
v_gene: TRBV15
j_gene: TRBJ2-5

CDR3aa: CASSGQGGQPQHF
CDR3nt: TGCGCCAGCAGTGGGCAGGGTGGGCAGCCCCAGCATTTT
d_gene: -
len: 13
abundance: -
v_gene: TRBV10-2
j_gene: TRBJ1-5

CDR3aa: CASRVPGTGEETQYF
CDR3nt: TGTGCCAGCAGAGTTCCCGGGACAGGGGAAGAGACCCAGTACTTC
d_gene: TRBD1
len: 15
abundance: -
v_gene: TRBV2
j_gene: TRBJ2-5

CDR3aa: CASSTHSGEFQETQYF
CDR3nt: TGTGCCAGCAGCACCCATAGCGGGGAGTTCCAAGAGACCCAGTACTTC
d_gene: TRBD2
len: 16
abundance: -
v_gene: TRBV9
j_gene: TRBJ2-5

CDR3aa: CASTRTGELFF
CDR3nt: TGTGCCAGCACGCGGACCGGGGAGCTGTTTTTT
d_gene: -
len: 11
abundance: -
v_gene: TRBV6-1
j_gene: TRBJ2-2

CDR3aa: CASTRGGRTDTQYF
CDR3nt: TGTGCCAGCACCCGGGGGGGACGCACAGATACGCAGTATTTT
d_gene: TRBD2
len: 14
abundance: -
v_gene: TRBV27
j_gene: TRBJ2-3

CDR3aa: CASSLDRGRSGYTF
CDR3nt: TGCGCCAGCAGCTTGGATCGGGGCAGGAGTGGCTACACCTTC
d_gene: -
len: 14
abundance: -
v_gene: TRBV5-1
j_gene: TRBJ1-2

CDR3aa: CASSNREAHQPQHF
CDR3nt: TGTGCCAGCAGCAACCGGGAGGCTCATCAGCCCCAGCATTTT
d_gene: -
len: 14
abundance: few
v_gene: TRBV21-1
j_gene: TRBJ1-5

CDR3aa: CATVRSTPPYEQYF
CDR3nt: TGTGCCACCGTGAGATCTACTCCCCCCTACGAGCAGTACTTC
d_gene: -
len: 14
abundance: few
v_gene: TRBV6-5
j_gene: TRBJ2-7

CDR3aa: CASSYSSRGENGYTF
CDR3nt: TGTGCCAGCAGTTACTCATCCAGGGGAGAGAATGGCTACACCTTC
d_gene: -
len: 15
abundance: once
v_gene: TRBV6-5
j_gene: TRBJ1-2

CDR3aa: CASSPGTTSGYTF
CDR3nt: TGTGCCAGCAGCCCCGGGACAACGAGTGGCTACACCTTC
d_gene: -
len: 13
abundance: -
v_gene: TRBV11-2
j_gene: TRBJ1-2

CDR3aa: CAWRILRSNTEAFF
CDR3nt: TGTGCCTGGAGGATCCTTCGGTCGAACACTGAAGCTTTCTTT
d_gene: -
len: 14
abundance: -
v_gene: TRBV30
j_gene: TRBJ1-1

CDR3aa: CASSHDRILAKNIQYF
CDR3nt: TGCGCCAGCAGCCACGACAGAATTCTAGCCAAAAACATTCAGTACTTC
d_gene: -
len: 16
abundance: once
v_gene: TRBV4-3
j_gene: TRBJ2-4

CDR3aa: CASSYFGSGELFF
CDR3nt: TGTGCCAGCAGTTACTTCGGCAGCGGGGAGCTGTTTTTT
d_gene: -
len: 13
abundance: -
v_gene: TRBV6-5
j_gene: TRBJ2-2

CDR3aa: CASSQNTGFSVYGYTF
CDR3nt: TGTGCCAGCAGCCAAAATACAGGGTTCTCCGTCTATGGCTACACCTTC
d_gene: -
len: 16
abundance: -
v_gene: TRBV14
j_gene: TRBJ1-2

CDR3aa: CASTARAAGHNEKLFF
CDR3nt: TGTGCCAGCACAGCAAGGGCGGCAGGCCATAATGAAAAACTGTTTTTT
d_gene: -
len: 16
abundance: -
v_gene: TRBV2
j_gene: TRBJ1-4

CDR3aa: CASRSGTSGAQETQYF
CDR3nt: TGCGCCAGCAGGTCCGGGACTAGCGGGGCCCAAGAGACCCAGTACTTC
d_gene: TRBD2
len: 16
abundance: once
v_gene: TRBV5-1
j_gene: TRBJ2-5

CDR3aa: CASSAVRTGTGGELFF
CDR3nt: TGTGCCAGCAGCGCTGTTAGGACAGGGACCGGGGGGGAGCTGTTTTTT
d_gene: TRBD1
len: 16
abundance: -
v_gene: TRBV28
j_gene: TRBJ2-2

CDR3aa: CASSPKGVSPLHF
CDR3nt: TGTGCCAGCAGTCCGAAAGGGGTTTCACCCCTCCACTTT
d_gene: -
len: 13
abundance: -
v_gene: TRBV6-1
j_gene: TRBJ1-6

CDR3aa: CASSLDPSGGANEQFF
CDR3nt: TGCGCCAGCAGCTTGGATCCTAGCGGGGGGGCCAATGAGCAGTTCTTC
d_gene: TRBD2
len: 16
abundance: -
v_gene: TRBV5-1
j_gene: TRBJ2-1

CDR3aa: CAWSVNRGEGELFF
CDR3nt: TGTGCCTGGAGTGTAAACAGGGGTGAGGGGGAGCTGTTTTTT
d_gene: TRBD1
len: 14
abundance: -
v_gene: TRBV30
j_gene: TRBJ2-2

CDR3aa: CASSSRPGGDGYTF
CDR3nt: TGCGCCAGCAGCTCGAGACCGGGCGGTGATGGCTACACCTTC
d_gene: -
len: 14
abundance: -
v_gene: TRBV5-1
j_gene: TRBJ1-2

CDR3aa: CASSQSFGGYNSPLHF
CDR3nt: TGCGCCAGCAGTCAATCCTTCGGGGGGTATAATTCACCCCTCCACTTT
d_gene: -
len: 16
abundance: -
v_gene: TRBV23-1
j_gene: TRBJ1-6

CDR3aa: CASSPGMTSVGEQFF
CDR3nt: TGTGCCAGCTCACCTGGGATGACTAGCGTAGGTGAGCAGTTCTTC
d_gene: TRBD2
len: 15
abundance: -
v_gene: TRBV18
j_gene: TRBJ2-1

CDR3aa: CSVRTVLSYEQYF
CDR3nt: TGCAGCGTAAGGACAGTCCTTTCCTACGAGCAGTACTTC
d_gene: -
len: 13
abundance: -
v_gene: TRBV29-1
j_gene: TRBJ2-7

CDR3aa: CASSQRGGTYEQYF
CDR3nt: TGCGCCAGCAGCCAAAGGGGGGGGACCTACGAGCAGTACTTC
d_gene: -
len: 14
abundance: -
v_gene: TRBV4-1
j_gene: TRBJ2-7

CDR3aa: CASSPPGRGGTGELFF
CDR3nt: TGTGCCAGCAGCCCCCCTGGCAGGGGTGGTACCGGGGAGCTGTTTTTT
d_gene: -
len: 16
abundance: -
v_gene: TRBV9
j_gene: TRBJ2-2

CDR3aa: CASSRTGVSSGNTIYF
CDR3nt: TGTGCCAGCAGCCGCACAGGGGTTAGCTCTGGAAACACCATATATTTT
d_gene: TRBD1
len: 16
abundance: -
v_gene: TRBV9
j_gene: TRBJ1-3

CDR3aa: CASSHSSGRALADTQYF
CDR3nt: TGTGCCAGCAGCCATTCTAGCGGGAGGGCCCTCGCAGATACGCAGTATTTT
d_gene: TRBD2
len: 17
abundance: -
v_gene: TRBV5-8
j_gene: TRBJ2-3

CDR3aa: CASSANRGSSGNTIYF
CDR3nt: TGTGCCAGCAGCGCCAATCGGGGATCTTCTGGAAACACCATATATTTT
d_gene: -
len: 16
abundance: -
v_gene: TRBV9
j_gene: TRBJ1-3

CDR3aa: CASKLDSGPWDEQFF
CDR3nt: TGTGCCAGCAAATTAGACTCTGGGCCTTGGGATGAGCAGTTCTTC
d_gene: -
len: 15
abundance: -
v_gene: TRBV28
j_gene: TRBJ2-1

CDR3aa: CSVVASTYEQYF
CDR3nt: TGCAGCGTTGTAGCGTCTACCTACGAGCAGTACTTC
d_gene: -
len: 12
abundance: -
v_gene: TRBV29-1
j_gene: TRBJ2-7

CDR3aa: CASSPMGTDYGYTF
CDR3nt: TGTGCCAGCAGCCCGATGGGGACGGACTATGGCTACACCTTC
d_gene: -
len: 14
abundance: many
v_gene: TRBV5-6
j_gene: TRBJ1-2

CDR3aa: CASSLSASERSYEQYF
CDR3nt: TGCGCCAGCAGCTTGTCTGCTAGCGAGCGCTCCTACGAGCAGTACTTC
d_gene: -
len: 16
abundance: -
v_gene: TRBV5-1
j_gene: TRBJ2-7

CDR3aa: CASSLSFGRTGELFF
CDR3nt: TGTGCCAGCAGCTTATCCTTCGGCAGAACCGGGGAGCTGTTTTTT
d_gene: -
len: 15
abundance: many
v_gene: TRBV7-8
j_gene: TRBJ2-2